The source of this TCR beta chain is a study of monozygotic twins with inflammatory bowel disease. Study results and limitations: Healthy co-twins, by inverse Simpson, had higher TCRbeta diversity than their siblings with IBD.

The CDR3 length is 13 residues. Per the germline V gene, CDR1 is SQVTM and CDR2 is ANQGSEA. A remark on this clonotype: Its cognate antigen is unknown.

The unique tags termed UMIs, each holding a 6-nucleotide sample barcode, were added by means of template switching. TCRdb derives one entry per CDR3 protein from the 5' RACE reads, leaving out DNA. This repertoire includes just over 300,000 distinct CDR3 sequences. The draw for each donor consisted of a single 2.5 ml blood sample. Without any T cell sorting, total RNA was isolated from whole blood. The material sequenced was blood. The receptor comes from a human donor with ulcerative colitis or Crohn's disease, or a healthy co-twin of an affected twin (not recorded which). The gene calls are TRBV29-1 and TRBJ2-3; TCRdb designates TRBD2, a call that cannot be tested without DNA. The CDR3 sequence: CSVEEGGTDTQYF.